This is a list of T cell receptor beta chains from one sample in a study of shared clonotypes between healthy human individuals. Sequencing was performed with immunoSEQ multiplex PCR; in TCRdb, only in-frame clones are kept and a portion is missing. The sample carries about 2.1 million clones, just over 90% recorded once. Sequenced: naive CD8+ T cells from PBMCs. Receptors were obtained from a man between 18 and 29 years old in good health. Some clones in this sample may be carry-over from other donors' samples. Both conserved end residues are trimmed from each CDR3. The size of a clone is reported for some rows only, either as once, few or many, or as a class for expanded clones.

v_gene: TRBV28; len: 11; abundance: .; CDR3aa: AADSYSNQPQH
v_gene: TRBV7-2; len: 15; abundance: .; CDR3aa: ASSVEGLGFEMYEQY
v_gene: TRBV19; len: 13; abundance: few; CDR3aa: ASSALRWGAYGYT
v_gene: TRBV27; len: 12; abundance: .; CDR3aa: ASKMDYSYNEQF
v_gene: TRBV27; len: 14; abundance: .; CDR3aa: ASSLLTGQGPYEQY
v_gene: TRBV14; len: 11; abundance: .; CDR3aa: ASSQVRGTEAF
v_gene: TRBV27; len: 14; abundance: .; CDR3aa: ASSLPPGTSVYEQY
v_gene: TRBV7-2; len: 12; abundance: .; CDR3aa: ASRRGAVQETQY
v_gene: TRBV7-9; len: 13; abundance: .; CDR3aa: ASSFGVTGGNEQF
v_gene: TRBV29-1; len: 17; abundance: .; CDR3aa: SVAGRVSGPREAYNEQF
v_gene: TRBV7-9; len: 12; abundance: .; CDR3aa: ASSPGQGYNEQF
v_gene: TRBV4-2; len: 14; abundance: .; CDR3aa: ASSQVIGTSKKTQY
v_gene: TRBV29-1; len: 10; abundance: .; CDR3aa: SVEPVYNEQF
v_gene: TRBV7-9; len: 14; abundance: .; CDR3aa: ASRSREIERTDTQY
v_gene: TRBV19; len: 8; abundance: .; CDR3aa: AVAGTEAF
v_gene: TRBV6-6; len: 13; abundance: .; CDR3aa: ASSYADRHNQPQH
v_gene: TRBV2; len: 12; abundance: .; CDR3aa: ASRDAGSGNTIY
v_gene: TRBV7-9; len: 12; abundance: .; CDR3aa: ASSFTGESYEQY
v_gene: TRBV19; len: 11; abundance: .; CDR3aa: ASTGTNTGELF
v_gene: TRBV10-3; len: 13; abundance: .; CDR3aa: AIRRTSGRGYEQF
v_gene: TRBV5-1; len: 13; abundance: .; CDR3aa: ASSPRTAVNTEAF
v_gene: TRBV4-1; len: 15; abundance: .; CDR3aa: ASSRKIAGSSYNEQF
v_gene: TRBV27; len: 11; abundance: .; CDR3aa: ASSPGSSYEQY
v_gene: TRBV5-1; len: 13; abundance: .; CDR3aa: ASSFRTDVGTEAF
v_gene: TRBV7-9; len: 15; abundance: .; CDR3aa: ASSLVPASGSYNEQF
v_gene: TRBV27; len: 12; abundance: .; CDR3aa: ASSLAGEVHEQY
v_gene: TRBV21-1; len: 16; abundance: .; CDR3aa: ASSKEKGRTSTNEKLF
v_gene: TRBV28; len: 15; abundance: .; CDR3aa: ASSAGTSGRFAYEQY
v_gene: TRBV6-1; len: 13; abundance: .; CDR3aa: ASSSSVRPGETQY
v_gene: TRBV27; len: 12; abundance: once; CDR3aa: ASSEGAADNEQF
v_gene: TRBV2; len: 13; abundance: .; CDR3aa: ASTRLAGDQETQY
v_gene: TRBV7-9; len: 13; abundance: .; CDR3aa: ASSFMTGGSGGYT
v_gene: TRBV27; len: 14; abundance: .; CDR3aa: ASSPPGGRAADTQY
v_gene: TRBV6-1; len: 15; abundance: .; CDR3aa: ASSEGPSLAGSYEQY
v_gene: TRBV4-1; len: 14; abundance: .; CDR3aa: ASSQGVRQLNEKLF
v_gene: TRBV20-1; len: 8; abundance: .; CDR3aa: SALTSEQF
v_gene: TRBV7-9; len: 14; abundance: once; CDR3aa: ASSPPRGDSYNEQF
v_gene: TRBV7-9; len: 12; abundance: .; CDR3aa: ASSQQGGGSEQY
v_gene: TRBV5-1; len: 13; abundance: .; CDR3aa: ASSPHGGNTGELF
v_gene: TRBV5-1; len: 9; abundance: .; CDR3aa: ASSLNYEQY
v_gene: TRBV27; len: 15; abundance: .; CDR3aa: ASSLLTDQGASYGYT
v_gene: TRBV10-3; len: 11; abundance: .; CDR3aa: AISEWTKETQY
v_gene: TRBV7-9; len: 14; abundance: .; CDR3aa: ASSPAGSTIAYEQY
v_gene: TRBV7-8; len: 14; abundance: .; CDR3aa: ASSFGLAGVSYEQY
v_gene: TRBV5-1; len: 13; abundance: .; CDR3aa: ASSLGPASQETQY
v_gene: TRBV11-2; len: 14; abundance: .; CDR3aa: ASSPSGRGLVGELF
v_gene: TRBV4-3; len: 14; abundance: .; CDR3aa: ASSQEAGGLNTEAF
v_gene: TRBV5-5; len: 13; abundance: .; CDR3aa: ASTHQGHPGDEAF